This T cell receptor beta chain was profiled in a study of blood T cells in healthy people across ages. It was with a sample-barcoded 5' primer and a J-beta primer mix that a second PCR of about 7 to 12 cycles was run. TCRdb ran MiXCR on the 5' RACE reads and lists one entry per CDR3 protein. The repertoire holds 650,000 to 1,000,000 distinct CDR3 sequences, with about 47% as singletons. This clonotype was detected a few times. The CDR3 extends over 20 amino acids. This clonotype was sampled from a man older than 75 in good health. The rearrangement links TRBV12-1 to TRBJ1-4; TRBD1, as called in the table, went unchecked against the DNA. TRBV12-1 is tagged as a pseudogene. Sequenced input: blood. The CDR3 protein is CASSPTHDRAVIWSNEKLFF. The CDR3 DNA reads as TGTGCCAGCAGCCCGACACACGACAGGGCCGTAATATGGTCCAATGAAAAACTGTTTTTT.